The T cell receptor (beta chain) described here comes from a study of shared clonotypes between healthy human individuals. Study results and caveats: Genetic and exposure-history diversity was limited by the small donor number. Among a handful of donors, about 5% of naive CD4 clonotypes were found in common. Estimated clonotype richness was generally higher in naive than memory subsets.

Selected positively for CCR7 and CD45RO-negative, naive CD8 cells excluded terminally differentiated effector memory CD45RA+ cells. Each donor was a Caucasian adult residing in Nashville, Tennessee. Concerning this clone: What it binds is not known.

Clones were sequenced by immunoSEQ multiplex PCR, and TCRdb holds only the in-frame ones, with some missing. The profile shows 1.5 million to 2.5 million clones, approximately 94% of them singletons. The V and J ends lost 2 bases and 8 bases respectively, with 9 bases between them. In germline, CDR1 is MGHRA, CDR2 YSYEKL. The CDR3 is made up of 13 amino acids. This clonotype originated in a man aged 18 to 35 in good health. Sequencing was done on a sample of naive CD8+ T cells sorted from blood. This chain uses TRBV4-1 with TRBJ1-4; possible D gene TRBD1, 6 bases. As DNA, the CDR3 is TGCGCCAGCAGCCAATCCACAGGGGAAAAACTGTTTTTT. Encoded protein: CASSQSTGEKLFF.